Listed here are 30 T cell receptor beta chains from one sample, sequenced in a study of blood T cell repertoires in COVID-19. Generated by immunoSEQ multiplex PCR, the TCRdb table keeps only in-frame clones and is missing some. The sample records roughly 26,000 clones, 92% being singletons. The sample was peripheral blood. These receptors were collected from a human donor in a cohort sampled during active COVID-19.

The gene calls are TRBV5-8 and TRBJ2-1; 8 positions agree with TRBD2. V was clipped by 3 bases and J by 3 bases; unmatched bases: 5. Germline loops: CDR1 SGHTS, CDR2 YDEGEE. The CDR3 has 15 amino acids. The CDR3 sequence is CASSSGTRGYNEQFF. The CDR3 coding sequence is TGTGCCAGCAGCTCCGGGACTAGGGGCTACAATGAGCAGTTCTTC.

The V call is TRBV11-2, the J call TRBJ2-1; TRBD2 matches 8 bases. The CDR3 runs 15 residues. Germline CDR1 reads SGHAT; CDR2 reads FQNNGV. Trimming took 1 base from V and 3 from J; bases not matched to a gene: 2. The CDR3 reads CASSLGSGDYNEQFF. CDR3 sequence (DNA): TGTGCCAGCAGCTTAGGTAGCGGGGACTACAATGAGCAGTTCTTC.

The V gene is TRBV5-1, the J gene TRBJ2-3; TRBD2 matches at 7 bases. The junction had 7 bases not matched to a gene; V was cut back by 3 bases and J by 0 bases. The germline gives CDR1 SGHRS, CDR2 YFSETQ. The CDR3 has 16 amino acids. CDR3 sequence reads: CASSWVSGASTDTQYF. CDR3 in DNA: TGCGCCAGCAGCTGGGTGAGCGGGGCGAGCACAGATACGCAGTATTTT.

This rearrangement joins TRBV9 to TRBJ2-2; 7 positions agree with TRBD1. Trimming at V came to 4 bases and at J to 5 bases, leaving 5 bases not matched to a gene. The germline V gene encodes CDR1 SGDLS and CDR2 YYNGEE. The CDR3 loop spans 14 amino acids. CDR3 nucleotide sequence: TGTGCCAGCAGCCGGGACAGTAAAACCGGGGAGCTGTTTTTT. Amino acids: CASSRDSKTGELFF.

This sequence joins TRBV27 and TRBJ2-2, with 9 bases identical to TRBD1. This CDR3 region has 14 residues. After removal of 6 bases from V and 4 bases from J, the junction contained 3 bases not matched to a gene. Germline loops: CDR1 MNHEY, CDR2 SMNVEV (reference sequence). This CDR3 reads CASRGQGSTGELFF. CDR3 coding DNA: TGTGCCAGCAGGGGACAGGGTAGCACCGGGGAGCTGTTTTTT.

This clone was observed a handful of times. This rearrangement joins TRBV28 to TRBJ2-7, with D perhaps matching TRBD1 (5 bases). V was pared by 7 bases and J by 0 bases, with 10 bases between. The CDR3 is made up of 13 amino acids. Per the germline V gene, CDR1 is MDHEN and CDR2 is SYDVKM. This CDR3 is CASIDRGSYEQYV. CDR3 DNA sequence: TGTGCCAGCATAGATAGGGGCTCCTACGAGCAGTACGTC.

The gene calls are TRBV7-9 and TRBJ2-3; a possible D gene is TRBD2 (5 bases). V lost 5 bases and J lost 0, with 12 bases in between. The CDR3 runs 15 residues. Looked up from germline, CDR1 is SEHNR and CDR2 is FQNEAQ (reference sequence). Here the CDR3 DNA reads TGTGCCAGCAGCATCTCCACGGGAAGCACAGATACGCAGTATTTT. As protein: CASSISTGSTDTQYF.

The CDR3 region has the DNA TGCGCCACTGGGATGACGGGGACCGGGGAGCTGTTTTTT. This sequence encodes CATGMTGTGELFF. V usage is TRBV10-1 and J usage is TRBJ2-2, with D possibly matching TRBD2 (5 bases). This CDR3 is 13 amino acids long. The ends were cut back, 10 bases at V and 5 bases at J, with 14 bases in the middle. Germline-derived CDR1 and CDR2 are WNHNN and SYGVQD (reference sequence).

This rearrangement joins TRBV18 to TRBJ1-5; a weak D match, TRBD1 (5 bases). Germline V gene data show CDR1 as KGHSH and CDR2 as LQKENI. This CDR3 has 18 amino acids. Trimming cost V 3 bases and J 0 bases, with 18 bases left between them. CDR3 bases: TGTGCCAGCTCACCGAGGGCGATTTCGGGGGATAGCAATCAGCCCCAGCATTTT. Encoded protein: CASSPRAISGDSNQPQHF.

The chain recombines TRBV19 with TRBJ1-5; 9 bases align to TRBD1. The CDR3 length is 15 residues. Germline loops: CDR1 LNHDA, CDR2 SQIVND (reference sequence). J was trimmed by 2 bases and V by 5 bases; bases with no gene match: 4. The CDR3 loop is CASSLTGGGNQPQHF. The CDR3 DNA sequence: TGTGCCAGTAGTCTAACAGGGGGCGGCAATCAGCCCCAGCATTTT.

The CDR3 region is CAISESVAGAPYV. CDR3 nucleotide sequence: TGTGCCATCAGTGAGTCAGTAGCGGGGGCGCCGTACGTC. V is TRBV10-3 and J is TRBJ2-7; the match to TRBD2 covers 9 bases. Germline V gene lookup returns CDR1 ENHRY and CDR2 SYGVKD. This CDR3 contains 13 residues. Trimming took 0 bases from V and 12 from J; bases not matched to a gene: 6.

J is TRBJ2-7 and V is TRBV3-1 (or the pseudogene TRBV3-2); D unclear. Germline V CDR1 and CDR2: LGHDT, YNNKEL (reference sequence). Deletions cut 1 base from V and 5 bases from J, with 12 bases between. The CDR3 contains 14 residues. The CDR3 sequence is CASSQGTDRNEQYF. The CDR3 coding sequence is TGTGCCAGCAGCCAAGGTACAGATAGGAACGAGCAGTACTTC.

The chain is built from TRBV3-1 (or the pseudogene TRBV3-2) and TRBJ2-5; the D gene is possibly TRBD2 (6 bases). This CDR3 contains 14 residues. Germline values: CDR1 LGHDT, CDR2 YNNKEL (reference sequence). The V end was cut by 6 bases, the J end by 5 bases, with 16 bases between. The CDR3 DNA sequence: TGTGCCAGCAGGCCGTTCGGGGGAGATGAGACCCAGTACTTC. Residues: CASRPFGGDETQYF.

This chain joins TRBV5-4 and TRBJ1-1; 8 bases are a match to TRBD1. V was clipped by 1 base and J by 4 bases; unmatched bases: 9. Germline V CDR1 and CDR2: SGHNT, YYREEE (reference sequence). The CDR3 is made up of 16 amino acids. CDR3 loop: CASSLRGRGRFTEAFF. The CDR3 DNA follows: TGTGCCAGCAGCTTGAGGGGCAGGGGGCGATTCACTGAAGCTTTCTTT.

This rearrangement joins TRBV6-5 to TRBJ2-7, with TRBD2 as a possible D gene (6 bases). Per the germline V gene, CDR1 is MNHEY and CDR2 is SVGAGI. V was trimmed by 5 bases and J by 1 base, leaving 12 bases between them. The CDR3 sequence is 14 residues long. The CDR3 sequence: CASSRWGESYEQYF. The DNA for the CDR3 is TGTGCCAGCAGTAGGTGGGGGGAGTCCTACGAGCAGTACTTC.

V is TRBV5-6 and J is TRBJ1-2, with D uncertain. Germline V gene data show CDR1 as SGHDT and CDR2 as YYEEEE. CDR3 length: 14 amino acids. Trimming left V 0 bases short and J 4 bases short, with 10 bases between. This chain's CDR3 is CASSLVADFYGYTF. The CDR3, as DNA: TGTGCCAGCAGCTTGGTGGCAGACTTCTATGGCTACACCTTC. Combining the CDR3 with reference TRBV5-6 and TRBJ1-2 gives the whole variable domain DAGVTQSPTHLIKTRGQQVTLRCSPKSGHDTVSWYQQALGQGPQFIFQYYEEEERQRGNFPDRFSGHQFPNYSSELNVNALLLGDSALYLCASSLVADFYGYTFGSGTRLTVV.

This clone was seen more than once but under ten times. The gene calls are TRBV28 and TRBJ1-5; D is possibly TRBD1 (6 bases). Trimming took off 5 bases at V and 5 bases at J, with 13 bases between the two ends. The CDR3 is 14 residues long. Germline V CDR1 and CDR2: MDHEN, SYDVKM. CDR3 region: CASSLQGSDQPQHF. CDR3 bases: TGTGCCAGCAGTCTCCAGGGGAGCGATCAGCCCCAGCATTTT.

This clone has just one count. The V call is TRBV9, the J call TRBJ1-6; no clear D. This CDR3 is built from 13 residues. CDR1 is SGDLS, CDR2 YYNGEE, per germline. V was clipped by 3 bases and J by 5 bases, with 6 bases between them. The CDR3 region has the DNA TGTGCCAGCAGCGGGGCCAATAATTCACCCCTCCACTTT. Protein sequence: CASSGANNSPLHF.

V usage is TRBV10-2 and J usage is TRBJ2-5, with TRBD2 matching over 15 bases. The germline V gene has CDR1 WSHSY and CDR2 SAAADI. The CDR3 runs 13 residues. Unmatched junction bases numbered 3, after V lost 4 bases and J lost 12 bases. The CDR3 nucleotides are TGCGCCAGCAGTGTCGGGACTAGCGGGGGGAAGTACTTC. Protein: CASSVGTSGGKYF.

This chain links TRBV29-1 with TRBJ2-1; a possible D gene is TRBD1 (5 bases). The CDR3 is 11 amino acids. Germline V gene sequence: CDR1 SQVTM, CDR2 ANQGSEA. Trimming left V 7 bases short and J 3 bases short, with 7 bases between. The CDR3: CSGRDYNEQFF. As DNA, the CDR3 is TGCAGCGGCAGGGACTACAATGAGCAGTTCTTC.

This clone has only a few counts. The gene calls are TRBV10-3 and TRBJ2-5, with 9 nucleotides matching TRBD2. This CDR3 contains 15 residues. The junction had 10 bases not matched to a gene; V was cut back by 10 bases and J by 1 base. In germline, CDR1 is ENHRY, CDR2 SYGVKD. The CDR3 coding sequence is TGTGCCACCGCCGGGACTAGCCGACCCCAAGAGACCCAGTACTTC. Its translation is CATAGTSRPQETQYF.

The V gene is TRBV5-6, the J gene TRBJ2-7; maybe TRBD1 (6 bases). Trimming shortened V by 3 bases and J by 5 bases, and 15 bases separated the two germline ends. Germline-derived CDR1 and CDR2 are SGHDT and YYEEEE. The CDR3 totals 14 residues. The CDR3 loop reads CASSWGQSVHEQYF. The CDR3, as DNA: TGTGCCAGCAGCTGGGGGCAGTCGGTCCACGAGCAGTACTTC.

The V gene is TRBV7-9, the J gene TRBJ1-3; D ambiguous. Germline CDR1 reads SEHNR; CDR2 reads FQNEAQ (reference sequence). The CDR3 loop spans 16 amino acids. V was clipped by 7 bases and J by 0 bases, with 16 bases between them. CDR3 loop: CASTSSLDFSGNTIYF. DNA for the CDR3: TGTGCCAGCACGTCCTCACTCGATTTCTCTGGAAACACCATATATTTT.

The CDR3 here is CASSFEGTSIYEQFF. DNA for the CDR3: TGTGCCAGCAGCTTTGAAGGGACTAGTATCTATGAGCAGTTCTTC. The V call is TRBV5-4, the J call TRBJ2-1, with 8 bases fitting TRBD2. The junction had 9 bases not matched to a gene; V was cut back by 2 bases and J by 8 bases. The CDR3 runs 15 residues. Germline V gene sequence: CDR1 SGHNT, CDR2 YYREEE (reference sequence).

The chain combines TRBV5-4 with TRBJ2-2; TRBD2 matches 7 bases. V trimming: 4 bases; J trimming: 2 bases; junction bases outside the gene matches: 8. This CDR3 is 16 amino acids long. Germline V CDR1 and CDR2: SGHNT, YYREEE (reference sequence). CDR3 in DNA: TGTGCCAGCAGCCCGACTAGCTCCCAAAACACCGGGGAGCTGTTTTTT. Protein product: CASSPTSSQNTGELFF.

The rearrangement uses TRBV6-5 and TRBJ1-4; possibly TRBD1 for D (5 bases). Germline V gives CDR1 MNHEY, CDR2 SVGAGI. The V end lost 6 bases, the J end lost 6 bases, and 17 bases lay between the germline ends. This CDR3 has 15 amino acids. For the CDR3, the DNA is TGTGCCAGCAGCTCCTCAGGGCGGGAATATGAAAAACTGTTTTTT. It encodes CASSSSGREYEKLFF.

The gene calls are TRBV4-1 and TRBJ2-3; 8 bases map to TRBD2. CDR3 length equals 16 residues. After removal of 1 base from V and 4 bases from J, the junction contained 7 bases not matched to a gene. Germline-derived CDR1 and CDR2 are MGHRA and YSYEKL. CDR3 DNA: TGCGCCAGCAGCCAAGGGGGACGGGGGGGCGCAGATACGCAGTATTTT. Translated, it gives CASSQGGRGGADTQYF.

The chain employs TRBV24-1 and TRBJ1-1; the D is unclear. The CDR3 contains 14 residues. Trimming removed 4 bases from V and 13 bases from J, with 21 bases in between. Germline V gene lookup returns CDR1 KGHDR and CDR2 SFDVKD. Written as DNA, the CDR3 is TGTGCCACCAGTGACCCCCGGTCTAGCGACCGGGTTTTCTTT. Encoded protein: CATSDPRSSDRVFF.

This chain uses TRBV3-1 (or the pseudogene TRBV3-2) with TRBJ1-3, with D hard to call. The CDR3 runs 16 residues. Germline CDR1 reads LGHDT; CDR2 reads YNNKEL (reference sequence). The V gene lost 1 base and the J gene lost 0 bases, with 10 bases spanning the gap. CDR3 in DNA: TGTGCCAGCAGCCAAGTTCCGCAGGTCTCTGGAAACACCATATATTTT. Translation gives CASSQVPQVSGNTIYF.

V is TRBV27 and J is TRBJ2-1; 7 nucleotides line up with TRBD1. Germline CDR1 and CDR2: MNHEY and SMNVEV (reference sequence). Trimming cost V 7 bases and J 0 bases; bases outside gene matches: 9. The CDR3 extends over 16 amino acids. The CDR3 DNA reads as TGTGCCAGCACCTCGACAGGGATCAACTCCTACAATGAGCAGTTCTTC. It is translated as CASTSTGINSYNEQFF.